One sample yielded the 30 T cell receptor beta chains listed below, sequenced in a study of cytomegalovirus exposure and HLA in healthy donors (dated by TCRdb to between 2016 and 2019). The library was prepared using the immunoSEQ multiplex PCR assay. A mixture of 60 forward primers for TCR Vbeta segments and 13 reverse primers for TCR Jbeta segments was used in the multiplex PCR. TCRdb stores this immuneACCESS table with in-frame sequences only. Part of the clones is absent; in the studies checked, under half of the shortfall reflects unresolved V genes, and no reason is known for the rest. This sample holds about 140,000 clones; 70% to 85% were observed only once. The leading ten clones occupy around 8.8% of the sample. Sequencing was done on a sample of PBMCs. These TCRs come from a woman between 55 and 75 years old in good health and CMV-seropositive.

The gene calls are TRBV7-2 and TRBJ2-2; the D gene is possibly TRBD2 (6 bases). Germline loops: CDR1 SGHTA, CDR2 FQGNSA. Trimming pared 6 bases from V and 1 base from J, leaving 9 bases between. The CDR3 loop spans 14 amino acids. The CDR3 DNA sequence: TGTGCCAGCAGAAGGGACTTGAACACCGGGGAGCTGTTTTTT. Translated: CASRRDLNTGELFF.

This clone appeared once. The chain combines TRBV2 with TRBJ2-4; 8 nucleotides match TRBD2. CDR3 length: 14 residues. J gave up 9 bases and V 6 bases, and 10 bases lay outside the gene matches. The germline V gene has CDR1 SNHLY and CDR2 FYNNEI. The CDR3 spells CASSPGGDEVIQYF. The CDR3 nucleotides are TGTGCCAGCAGCCCGGGGGGGGATGAGGTCATTCAGTACTTC.

This chain links TRBV13 with TRBJ2-4, with 14 bases fitting TRBD2. The CDR3 sequence is 15 residues long. CDR1 is PRHDT and CDR2 is FYEKMQ in the germline V gene (reference sequence). J lost 8 bases, V lost 5 bases, and 5 bases had no gene match. This chain's CDR3 is CASSPGTSGRYIQYF. The CDR3, as DNA: TGTGCCAGCAGCCCGGGGACTAGCGGGAGATACATTCAGTACTTC.

This chain joins TRBV28 and TRBJ1-1; D ambiguous. V lost 0 bases and J lost 1, with 6 bases in between. From germline, CDR1 is MDHEN and CDR2 SYDVKM. The CDR3 has 14 residues. CDR3 protein: CASSLWAANTEAFF. Here the CDR3 DNA reads TGTGCCAGCAGTTTATGGGCGGCGAACACTGAAGCTTTCTTT.

The rearrangement uses TRBV27 and TRBJ2-5; 13 positions match TRBD2. V lost 5 bases to trimming and J lost 11 bases; unmatched junction nucleotides: 11. The CDR3 is 15 residues long. The germline CDR1 and CDR2 sequences are MNHEY and SMNVEV (reference sequence). Here the CDR3 reads CASSPLLAGGREQYF. The CDR3 nucleotides read TGTGCCAGCAGTCCCCTACTAGCGGGAGGGCGGGAGCAGTACTTC.

The chain couples TRBV9 to TRBJ2-2; tentatively, D is TRBD2 (5 bases). Trimming removed 2 bases from V and 7 bases from J, with 9 bases in between. This CDR3 spans 13 amino acids. Germline CDR1 SGDLS, CDR2 YYNGEE. The DNA for the CDR3 is TGTGCCAGCAGCGTCGGACGGGGCGGGGAGCTGTTTTTT. Protein product: CASSVGRGGELFF.

This CDR3 is CASSPGAGIHSPLHF. In DNA form, the CDR3 reads TGTGCCAGCAGCCCAGGGGCAGGCATTCATTCACCCCTCCACTTT. The genes are TRBV28 and TRBJ1-6; a weak D match, TRBD1 (6 bases). V was pared by 6 bases and J by 8 bases, with 17 bases between. CDR1 is MDHEN, CDR2 SYDVKM, per germline. The CDR3 runs to 15 residues.

V usage is TRBV2 and J usage is TRBJ1-2, with D perhaps matching TRBD1 (6 bases). This CDR3 has 15 amino acids. Germline V gene lookup returns CDR1 SNHLY and CDR2 FYNNEI. V lost 8 bases and J 2 bases, leaving 18 bases between the germline ends. Written as DNA, the CDR3 is TGTGCCAGCCTACCCGGGACAAGCTACAACTATGGCTACACCTTC. Encoded protein: CASLPGTSYNYGYTF.

This clone was seen a single time. This chain connects TRBV4-1 to TRBJ2-1, with TRBD1 matching 10 bases. V lost 6 bases, J lost 6 bases, and 11 bases stayed unmatched. CDR1 and CDR2 from the germline V gene are MGHRA and YSYEKL. The CDR3 is 16 amino acids. Here the CDR3 reads CASSQRRQGAGNEQFF. CDR3 DNA sequence: TGCGCCAGCAGTCAAAGGCGACAGGGGGCGGGCAATGAGCAGTTCTTC.

The chain has TRBV7-2 and TRBJ2-3; D unclear. Germline assignment: CDR1 SGHTA and CDR2 FQGNSA. Deletions cut 7 bases from V and 1 base from J, with 15 bases between. The CDR3 is 15 residues long. CDR3 loop: CASKTTRSRTDTQYF. CDR3 DNA: TGTGCCAGCAAGACAACCCGCAGCCGCACAGATACGCAGTATTTT.

V is TRBV27 and J is TRBJ2-2; D perhaps matches TRBD2 (5 bases). Germline V gene lookup returns CDR1 MNHEY and CDR2 SMNVEV (reference sequence). The CDR3 is 14 residues long. V was trimmed by 8 bases and J by 5 bases, leaving 15 bases between them. CDR3 sequence: CASRPWTATGELFF. The DNA of the CDR3 is TGTGCCAGCCGACCTTGGACTGCGACCGGGGAGCTGTTTTTT.

This clone came up once. The V call is TRBV28, the J call TRBJ1-1; a possible D gene is TRBD1 (5 bases). The V end was cut by 2 bases, the J end by 8 bases, with 6 bases between. The CDR3 has 11 amino acids. Germline assignment: CDR1 MDHEN and CDR2 SYDVKM. CDR3 sequence: CASSLGAEAFF. CDR3 nucleotides: TGTGCCAGCAGTTTAGGGGCGGAAGCTTTCTTT.

The J gene is TRBJ2-3, the V gene TRBV6-6; weak D call: TRBD1 (6 bases). Germline loops: CDR1 MNHNY, CDR2 SVGAGI (reference sequence). The CDR3 spans 16 residues. Trimming removed 6 bases at V and 2 bases at J, with 18 bases between. The CDR3 here is CASRPFWDTITDTQYF. CDR3 coding DNA: TGTGCCAGCAGGCCCTTCTGGGACACCATCACAGATACGCAGTATTTT.

The rearrangement links TRBV19 to TRBJ2-2; D call uncertain. Germline CDR1 is LNHDA and CDR2 is SQIVND (reference sequence). V gave up 1 base and J gave up 4 bases, with 4 bases separating them. The length of the CDR3 is 13 residues. The CDR3, as DNA: TGTGCCAGTAGTATAGGAGGCACCGGGGAGCTGTTTTTT. This translates into CASSIGGTGELFF.

This clone was recorded once. This chain links TRBV7-2 with TRBJ2-1; 8 nucleotides line up with TRBD2. The CDR3 totals 14 residues. The ends lost 5 bases at V and 2 bases at J; junction bases unmatched: 2. Germline-derived CDR1 and CDR2 are SGHTA and FQGNSA. For the CDR3, the DNA is TGTGCCAGCAGCCAGGGACTAGCCTACAATGAGCAGTTCTTC. Its protein product is CASSQGLAYNEQFF.

The J gene is TRBJ1-1, the V gene TRBV7-9, with 7 bases aligning to TRBD1. The CDR3 extends over 17 amino acids. Germline-derived CDR1 and CDR2 are SEHNR and FQNEAQ (reference sequence). V lost 5 bases to trimming and J lost 1 base; unmatched junction nucleotides: 13. The CDR3 is CASSITGAGRGNTEAFF. CDR3 nucleotides: TGTGCCAGCAGCATTACAGGGGCAGGGCGGGGGAACACTGAAGCTTTCTTT.

The rearrangement links TRBV7-6 to TRBJ2-5; 9 bases fit TRBD2. Germline V CDR1 and CDR2: SGHVS, FNYEAQ. V lost 0 bases and J lost 2; bases outside the gene matches: 4. The CDR3 is 16 amino acids. CDR3 nucleotide sequence: TGTGCCAGCAGCTTAGCGGGTCTAGCGGGACAAGAGACCCAGTACTTC. It specifies CASSLAGLAGQETQYF.

The V call is TRBV6-5, the J call TRBJ2-5, with D hard to call. The DNA end is a closer match to TRBJ2-7, so the J assignment may be wrong. This CDR3 is built from 15 residues. The V gene's germline CDR1 is MNHEY and CDR2 SVGAGI. The CDR3, as DNA: TGTGCCAGCAGTTACACAACTACAAGTCCCTACGAGCAGTACTTC. Translating gives CASSYTTTSPYEQYF.

This chain uses TRBV4-1 with TRBJ2-7; weak D call: TRBD2 (6 bases). The germline V gene has CDR1 MGHRA and CDR2 YSYEKL. The V end was cut by 0 bases, the J end by 1 base, with 13 bases between. CDR3 length: 16 residues. CDR3 protein: CASSQDRRARSYEQYF. The DNA of the CDR3 is TGCGCCAGCAGCCAAGATCGGAGGGCCAGGTCCTACGAGCAGTACTTC.

This chain links TRBV6-1 with TRBJ1-1, with D perhaps TRBD1 (5 bases). Trimming cost V 6 bases and J 2 bases, with 10 bases left between them. CDR1 MNHNS and CDR2 SASEGT come from the germline V gene. This CDR3 is built from 13 residues. The chain's CDR3 is CASRLGVNTEAFF. As DNA, the CDR3 is TGTGCCAGCAGATTAGGGGTAAACACTGAAGCTTTCTTT.

The chain employs TRBV28 and TRBJ1-2, with 7 positions matching TRBD1. From germline, CDR1 is MDHEN and CDR2 SYDVKM. The V segment lost 6 bases and the J segment 4 bases; nucleotides outside the gene matches: 5. The CDR3 spans 13 residues. The CDR3 sequence is CASRPDRLYGYTF. The CDR3 nucleotides read TGTGCCAGCAGACCGGACAGGCTCTATGGCTACACCTTC.

This sequence joins TRBV2 and TRBJ1-4; D call uncertain. CDR1 SNHLY and CDR2 FYNNEI come from the germline V gene. CDR3 length: 13 residues. V lost 5 bases to trimming and J lost 5 bases, with 9 bases between them. CDR3: CASSFSSNEKLFF. CDR3 in DNA: TGTGCCAGCAGTTTTTCATCAAATGAAAAACTGTTTTTT.

The chain carries TRBV4-3 and TRBJ2-7; D may be TRBD2 (7 bases). This CDR3 comprises 16 residues. The ends were cut back, 4 bases at V and 3 bases at J, with 19 bases in the middle. CDR1 and CDR2 from the germline V gene are LGHNA and YSLEER. The CDR3 here is CASSLTGAGALYEQYF. The DNA of the CDR3 is TGCGCCAGCAGCCTCACGGGGGCGGGAGCCCTCTACGAGCAGTACTTC.

The rearrangement joins TRBV6-6 to TRBJ1-1; D is unclear. The CDR3 has 13 residues. V gave up 2 bases and J gave up 1 base, with 5 bases separating them. CDR1 is MNHNY and CDR2 is SVGAGI in the germline V gene (reference sequence). The CDR3 loop reads CASSYPQNTEAFF. As DNA, the CDR3 is TGTGCCAGCAGTTACCCCCAGAACACTGAAGCTTTCTTT.

The rearrangement joins TRBV6-5 to TRBJ1-4; no clear D. The CDR3 is made up of 15 amino acids. CDR1 and CDR2 from the germline V gene are MNHEY and SVGAGI. Trimming cost V 3 bases and J 7 bases, with 15 bases left between them. The CDR3 loop reads CASSYDPGTSEKLFF. The CDR3 DNA reads TGTGCCAGCAGTTATGATCCGGGTACAAGTGAAAAACTGTTTTTT.

The gene calls are TRBV13 and TRBJ1-1; no clear D gene. The germline gives CDR1 PRHDT, CDR2 FYEKMQ (reference sequence). Trimming removed 1 base at V and 5 bases at J, with 8 bases between. The CDR3 length is 13 residues. The DNA of the CDR3 is TGTGCCAGCAGCTTAGAACGAGGGACTGAAGCTTTCTTT. This sequence encodes CASSLERGTEAFF.

This clone occurred a few times. CDR3 loop: CASSPDRERNTIYF. The CDR3 coding sequence is TGTGCCAGCAGCCCTGACAGGGAGAGAAACACCATATATTTT. V and J are TRBV7-8 and TRBJ1-3, with TRBD1 matching over 7 bases. The CDR3 has 14 residues. Trimming removed 5 bases from V and 5 bases from J; junction bases left unmatched: 6. Germline CDR1 is SGHVS and CDR2 is FQNEAQ.

V gene TRBV15 combines with J gene TRBJ1-1, with 7 bases identical to TRBD1. There are 15 residues in the CDR3. The V gene's germline CDR1 is LNHNV and CDR2 YYDKDF (reference sequence). After removal of 8 bases from V and 5 bases from J, the junction contained 14 bases not matched to a gene. CDR3 residues: CATQRVEGGRTEAFF. CDR3 bases: TGTGCCACCCAGAGGGTGGAAGGGGGCAGAACTGAAGCTTTCTTT. The full variable domain, completed using reference TRBV15 and TRBJ1-1, is DAMVIQNPRYQVTQFGKPVTLSCSQTLNHNVMYWYQQKSSQAPKLLFHYYDKDFNNEADTPDNFQSRRPNTSFCFLDIRSPGLGDTAMYLCATQRVEGGRTEAFFGQGTRLTVV.

CDR3 coding DNA: TGTGCCTCCTCAGGACGGGAGCGCCTCATTGGCGAGCAGTACTTC. Translation: CASSGRERLIGEQYF. The chain is built from TRBV28 and TRBJ2-7; tentatively, D is TRBD2 (6 bases). The V gene lost 11 bases and the J gene lost 6 bases, with 26 bases spanning the gap. This CDR3 comprises 15 residues. Germline V gene sequence: CDR1 MDHEN, CDR2 SYDVKM.

This clone was picked up a small number of times. V and J are TRBV7-2 and TRBJ2-5; no clear D. The germline V and J ends were trimmed by 3 bases and 2 bases, with 7 bases remaining between them. Germline V lookup: CDR1 SGHTA, CDR2 FQGNSA. The CDR3 length is 13 residues. The CDR3, as DNA: TGTGCCAGCAGCTTCGTGCGTCAAGAGACCCAGTACTTC. Encoded protein: CASSFVRQETQYF.